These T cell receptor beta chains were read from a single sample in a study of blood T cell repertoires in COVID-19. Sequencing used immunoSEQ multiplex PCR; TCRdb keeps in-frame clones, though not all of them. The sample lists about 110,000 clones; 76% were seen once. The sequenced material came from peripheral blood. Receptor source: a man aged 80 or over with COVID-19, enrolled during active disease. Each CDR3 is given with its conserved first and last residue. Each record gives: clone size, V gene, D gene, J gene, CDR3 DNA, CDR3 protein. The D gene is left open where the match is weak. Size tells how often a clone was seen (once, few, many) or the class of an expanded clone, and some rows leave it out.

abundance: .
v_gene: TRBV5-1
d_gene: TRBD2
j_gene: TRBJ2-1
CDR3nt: TGCGCCAGCAGCTTGGGAGCGGGAGACTACAATGAGCAGTTCTTC
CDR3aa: CASSLGAGDYNEQFF

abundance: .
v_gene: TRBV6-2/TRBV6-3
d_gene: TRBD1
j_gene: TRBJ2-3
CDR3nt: TGTGCCAGCAGCGCCAGGGGGTTTAGCACAGATACGCAGTATTTT
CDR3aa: CASSARGFSTDTQYF

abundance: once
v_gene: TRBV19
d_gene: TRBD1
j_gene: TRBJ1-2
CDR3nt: TGTGCCAGTAGCCACTCGGACAGGGTGAATGGCTACACCTTC
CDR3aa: CASSHSDRVNGYTF

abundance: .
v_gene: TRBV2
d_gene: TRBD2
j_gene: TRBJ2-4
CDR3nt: TGTGCCAGCAGCCCCGGGGGGGTGGGGAGCGACAAAAACATTCAGTACTTC
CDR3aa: CASSPGGVGSDKNIQYF

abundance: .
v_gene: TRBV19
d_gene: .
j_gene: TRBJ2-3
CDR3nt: TGTGCCAGTAGTATAGTGGGACAAGGTCATTCCACAGATACGCAGTATTTT
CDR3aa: CASSIVGQGHSTDTQYF

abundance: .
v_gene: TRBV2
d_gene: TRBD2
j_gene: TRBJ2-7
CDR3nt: TGTGCCAGCGGGACAGACCTAGCGGGAGTCCCTGAGAACTTC
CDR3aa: CASGTDLAGVPENF

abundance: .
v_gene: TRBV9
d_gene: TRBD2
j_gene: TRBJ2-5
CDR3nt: TGTGCCAGCAGCGAGGGGACTAGCGGGCGGACCCAGTACTTC
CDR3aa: CASSEGTSGRTQYF

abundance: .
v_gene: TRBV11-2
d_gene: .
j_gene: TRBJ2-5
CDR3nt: TGTGCCAGCAGCTGGGGACGGGAGAGAGAGACCCAGTACTTC
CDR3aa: CASSWGRERETQYF

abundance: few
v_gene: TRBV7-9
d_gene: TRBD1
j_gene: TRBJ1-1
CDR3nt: TGTGCCAGCACCAGTCAGGGGGCCCGGGGGAACACTGAAGCTTTCTTT
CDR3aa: CASTSQGARGNTEAFF

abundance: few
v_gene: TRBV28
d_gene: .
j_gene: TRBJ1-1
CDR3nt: TGTGCCAGCAGTTTACCACTAAGAGGGACTGAAGCTTTCTTT
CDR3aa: CASSLPLRGTEAFF

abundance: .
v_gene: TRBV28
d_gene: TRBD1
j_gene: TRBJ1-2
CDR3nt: TGTGCCAGCAGTTTGGTGGGACAGACATTTAGAGGTGGCTACACCTTC
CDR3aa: CASSLVGQTFRGGYTF

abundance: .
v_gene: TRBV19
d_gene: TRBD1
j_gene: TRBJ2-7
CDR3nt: TGTGCCAGTAGTGAGTGGGACAGGGGGCGGTACGAGCAGTACTTC
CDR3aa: CASSEWDRGRYEQYF

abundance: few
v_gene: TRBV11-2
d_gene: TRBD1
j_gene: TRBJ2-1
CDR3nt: TGTGCCAGCAGTATGGGACAGCGTTACGGGTATGAGCAGTTCTTC
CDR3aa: CASSMGQRYGYEQFF

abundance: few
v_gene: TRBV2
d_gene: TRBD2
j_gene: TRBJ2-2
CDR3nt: TGTGCCAGTAATCAAGCGGGAGGGAACACCGGGGAGCTGTTTTTT
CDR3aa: CASNQAGGNTGELFF

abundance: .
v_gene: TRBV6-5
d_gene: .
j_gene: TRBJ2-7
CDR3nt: TGTGCCAGCAGTACCTCGGGTCGCTGGTACGAGCAGTACTTC
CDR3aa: CASSTSGRWYEQYF

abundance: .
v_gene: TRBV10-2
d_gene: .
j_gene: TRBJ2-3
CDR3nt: TGCGCCAGCAGTGAGTCCTTCGACATCACAGATACGCAGTATTTT
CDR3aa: CASSESFDITDTQYF

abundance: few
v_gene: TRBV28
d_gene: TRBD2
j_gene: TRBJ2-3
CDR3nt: TGTGCCAGCAGCTTCGGACTAGCGGGAGGGCCCTCTGATCCAGATACGCAGTATTTT
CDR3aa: CASSFGLAGGPSDPDTQYF

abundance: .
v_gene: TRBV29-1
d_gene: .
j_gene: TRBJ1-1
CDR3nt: TGCAGCGTAGCACAGGAGAACACTGAAGCTTTCTTT
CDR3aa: CSVAQENTEAFF

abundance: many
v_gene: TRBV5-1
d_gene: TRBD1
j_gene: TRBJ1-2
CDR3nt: TGCGCCAGCAGCTCTGGGACAGGGGGCGCATATGGCTACACCTTC
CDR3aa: CASSSGTGGAYGYTF

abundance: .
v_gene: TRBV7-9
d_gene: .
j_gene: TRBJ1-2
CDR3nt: TGTGCCAGCAGCATAGAAGGAGGCCCGTACACCTTC
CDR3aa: CASSIEGGPYTF

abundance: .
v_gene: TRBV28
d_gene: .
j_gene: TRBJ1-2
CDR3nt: TGTGCCAGCAGTTTTAAAGGGGGTGGCTACACCTTC
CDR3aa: CASSFKGGGYTF

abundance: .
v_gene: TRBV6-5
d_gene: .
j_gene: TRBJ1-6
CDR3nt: TGTGCCAGCAGTTACTCGCGAGAGGGCAATTCACCCCTCCACTTT
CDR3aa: CASSYSREGNSPLHF

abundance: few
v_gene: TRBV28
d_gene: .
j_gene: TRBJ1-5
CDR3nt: TGTGCCAGCAGTTTCCTTACAGGGAGTATCAGCCCCGTACATTTT
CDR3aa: CASSFLTGSISPVHF

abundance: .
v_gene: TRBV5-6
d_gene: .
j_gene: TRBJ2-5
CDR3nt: TGTGCCAGCAGCGCGGGACAAGAGACCCAGTACTTC
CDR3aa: CASSAGQETQYF

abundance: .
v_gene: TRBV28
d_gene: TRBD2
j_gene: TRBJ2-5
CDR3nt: TGTGCCAGCAAGGGATGGCCTAGCGGGAGGGTCGCCCAAGAGACCCAGTACTTC
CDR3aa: CASKGWPSGRVAQETQYF

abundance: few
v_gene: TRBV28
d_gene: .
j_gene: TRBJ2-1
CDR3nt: TGTGCCAGCAGTTTTCCGGCCTATGGACTCTCCTACAATGAGCAGTTCTTC
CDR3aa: CASSFPAYGLSYNEQFF

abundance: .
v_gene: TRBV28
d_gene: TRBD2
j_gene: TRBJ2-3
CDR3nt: TGTGCCAGCAGTTTTCAACTAGCGGGAGGCACAGATACGCAGTATTTT
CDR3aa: CASSFQLAGGTDTQYF

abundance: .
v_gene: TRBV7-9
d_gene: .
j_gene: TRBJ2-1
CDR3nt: TGTGCCAGCAGTAGATTAGCGGATGAGCAGTTCTTC
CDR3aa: CASSRLADEQFF

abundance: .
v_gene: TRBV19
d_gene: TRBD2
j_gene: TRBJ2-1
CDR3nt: TGTGCCAGTAGCCCGTTGACTAGCGACTCCTACAATGAGCAGTTCTTC
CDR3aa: CASSPLTSDSYNEQFF

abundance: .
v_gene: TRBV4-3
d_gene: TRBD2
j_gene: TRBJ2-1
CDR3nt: TGCGCCAGCAGCCAGGGGACTAGCGGAAACAATGAGCAGTTCTTC
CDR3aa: CASSQGTSGNNEQFF

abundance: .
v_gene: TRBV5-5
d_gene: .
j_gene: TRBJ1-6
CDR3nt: TGTGCCAGCAGCTTCGCCAGGGGTCATTCACCCCTCCACTTT
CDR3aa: CASSFARGHSPLHF

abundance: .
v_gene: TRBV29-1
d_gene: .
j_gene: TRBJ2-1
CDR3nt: TGCAGCGTTGAAGGCGGGGCAGAGCAGTTCTTC
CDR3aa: CSVEGGAEQFF

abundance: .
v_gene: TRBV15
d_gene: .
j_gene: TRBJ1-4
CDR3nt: TGTGCCACCAGCAGGGGGGTCGACAGGATAAATGAAAAACTGTTTTTT
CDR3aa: CATSRGVDRINEKLFF

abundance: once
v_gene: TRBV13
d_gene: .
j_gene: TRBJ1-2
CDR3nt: TGTGCCAGCAGCCGTTACAGGGTAAACAATGGCTACACCTTC
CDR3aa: CASSRYRVNNGYTF

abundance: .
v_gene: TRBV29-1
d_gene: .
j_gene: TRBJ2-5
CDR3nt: TGCAGCGTTGTAGTCTACCACCAAGAGACCCAGTACTTC
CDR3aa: CSVVVYHQETQYF

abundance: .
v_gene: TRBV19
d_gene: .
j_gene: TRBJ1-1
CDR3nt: TGTGCCAGTAGCGAGAGGGGGTGGACTGAAGCTTTCTTT
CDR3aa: CASSERGWTEAFF

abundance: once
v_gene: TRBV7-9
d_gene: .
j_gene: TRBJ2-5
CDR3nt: TGTGCCAGCAGCCCACAGGGAACAAAGACCCAGTACTTC
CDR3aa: CASSPQGTKTQYF

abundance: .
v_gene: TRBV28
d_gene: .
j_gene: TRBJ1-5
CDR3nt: TGTGCCAGCACCCCCGTGGAGGGCCATCAGCCCCAGCATTTT
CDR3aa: CASTPVEGHQPQHF

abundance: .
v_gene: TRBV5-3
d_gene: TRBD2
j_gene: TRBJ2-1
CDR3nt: TGTGCCAGAAGCGGGACTAGCGGGAGGGCCGCCTACAATGAGCAGTTCTTC
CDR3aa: CARSGTSGRAAYNEQFF

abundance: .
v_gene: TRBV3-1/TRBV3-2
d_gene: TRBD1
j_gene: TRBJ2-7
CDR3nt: TGTGCCAGCAGCCTCGGACAGGGAACCCACGAGCAGTACTTC
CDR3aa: CASSLGQGTHEQYF

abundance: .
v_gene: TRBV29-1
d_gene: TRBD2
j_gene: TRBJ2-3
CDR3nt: TGCAGCGTTGAAGGGGCTAGCGGGACTAGCACAGATACGCAGTATTTT
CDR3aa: CSVEGASGTSTDTQYF

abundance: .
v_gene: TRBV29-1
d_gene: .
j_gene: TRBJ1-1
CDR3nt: TGCAGCGTTGGATTCCACATTGGGGGGACTGAAGCTTTCTTT
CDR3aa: CSVGFHIGGTEAFF

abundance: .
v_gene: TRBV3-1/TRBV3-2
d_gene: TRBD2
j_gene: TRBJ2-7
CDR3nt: TGTGCCAGCAGCCAAGGACTAGCGGGAGACTACGAGCAGTACTTC
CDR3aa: CASSQGLAGDYEQYF

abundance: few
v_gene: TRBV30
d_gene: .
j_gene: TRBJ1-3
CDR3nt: TGTGCCTGGAGTCCCCCACTGGACACCATATATTTT
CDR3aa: CAWSPPLDTIYF

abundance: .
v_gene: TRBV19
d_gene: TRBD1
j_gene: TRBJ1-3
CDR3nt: TGTGCCAGCCGCCAGACAGGGCACGGAAACACCATATATTTT
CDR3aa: CASRQTGHGNTIYF

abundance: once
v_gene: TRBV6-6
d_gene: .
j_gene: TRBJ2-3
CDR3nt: TGTGCCAGCAGCCCCTATAGCACAGATACGCAGTATTTT
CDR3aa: CASSPYSTDTQYF

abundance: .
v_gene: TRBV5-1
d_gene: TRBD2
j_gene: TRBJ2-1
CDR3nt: TGCGCCAGCAGCTGGAGCGGGAGGGACAATGAGCAGTTCTTC
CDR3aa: CASSWSGRDNEQFF

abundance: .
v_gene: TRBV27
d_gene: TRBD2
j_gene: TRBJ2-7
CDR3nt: TGTGCCAGCAGGCTCGGGACTAGCGGGCCGGGGTACTTC
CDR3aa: CASRLGTSGPGYF

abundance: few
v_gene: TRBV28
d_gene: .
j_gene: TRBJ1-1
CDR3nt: TGTGCCAGCAGGGCACAGTTGAACACTGAAGCTTTCTTT
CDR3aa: CASRAQLNTEAFF

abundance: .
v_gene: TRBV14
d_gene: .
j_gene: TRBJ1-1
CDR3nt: TGTGCCAGCAGCCAGGACAGGAACACTGAAGCTTTCTTT
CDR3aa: CASSQDRNTEAFF

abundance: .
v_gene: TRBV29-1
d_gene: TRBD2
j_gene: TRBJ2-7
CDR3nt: TGCAGCGTTGATGGGCTAGCGGGCCCCTACGAGCAGTACTTC
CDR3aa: CSVDGLAGPYEQYF

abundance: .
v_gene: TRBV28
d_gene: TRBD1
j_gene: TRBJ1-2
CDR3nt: TGTGCCAGCAGCGCTCCTGGGACAGGGTCCTATAGTGGTGGCTACACCTTC
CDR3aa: CASSAPGTGSYSGGYTF

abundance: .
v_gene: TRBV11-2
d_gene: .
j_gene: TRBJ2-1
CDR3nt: TGTGCCAGCAGGCCCCTCAGGCAGCGGGCTTACAATGAGCAGTTCTTC
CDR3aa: CASRPLRQRAYNEQFF